A single sample gave rise to the 18 T cell receptor beta chains below, sequenced in a study of blood T cell repertoires in COVID-19. The method was immunoSEQ multiplex PCR; TCRdb's version includes in-frame clones alone and lacks a portion of them. The sample contains around 100,000 clones, around 79% of which appear only once. Sequenced material: peripheral blood. These receptors came from a man aged 70 or older with active or convalescent COVID-19.

The chain carries TRBV6-5 and TRBJ2-5; 10 bases map to TRBD1. V shed 2 bases, J shed 4 bases, and the junction held 7 bases outside the gene matches. The CDR3 has 16 residues. Germline CDR1 MNHEY, CDR2 SVGAGI. The CDR3 reads CASSYIRTGGGETQYF. CDR3 DNA: TGTGCCAGCAGTTACATCCGGACAGGGGGTGGAGAGACCCAGTACTTC.

The chain carries TRBV28 and TRBJ2-1, with 11 bases aligning to TRBD1. Germline V lookup: CDR1 MDHEN, CDR2 SYDVKM. This CDR3 has 16 residues. Unmatched junction bases numbered 10, after V lost 5 bases and J lost 7 bases. The CDR3, as DNA: TGTGCCAGCAGTCCGTGGGGACAGGGGGTAAGGAATGAGCAGTTCTTC. It specifies CASSPWGQGVRNEQFF.

A single count supports this clone. The chain links TRBV5-1 to TRBJ2-2; TRBD1 agrees at 8 bases. The CDR3 has 15 amino acids. The germline V gene encodes CDR1 SGHRS and CDR2 YFSETQ. V gave up 0 bases and J gave up 7 bases; unmatched junction bases: 5. CDR3 amino acids: CASSLVSGGVGELFF. Written as DNA, the CDR3 is TGCGCCAGCAGCTTGGTCTCAGGGGGCGTCGGGGAGCTGTTTTTT.

The gene calls are TRBV18 and TRBJ2-3; D gene ambiguous. Germline V gives CDR1 KGHSH, CDR2 LQKENI. The CDR3 runs to 13 residues. V lost 0 bases, J lost 7 bases, and 8 bases lay in between. DNA for the CDR3: TGTGCCAGCTCACCACCGAACACGCATACGCAGTATTTT. Amino acid sequence: CASSPPNTHTQYF.

V usage is TRBV6-5 and J usage is TRBJ1-4; the match to TRBD1 covers 8 bases. Per the germline V gene, CDR1 is MNHEY and CDR2 is SVGAGI. With V trimmed by 0 bases and J by 11 bases, 8 bases remained unmatched. CDR3 length: 15 amino acids. CDR3 sequence: CASSYSGTGQRKLFF. For the CDR3, the DNA is TGTGCCAGCAGTTACTCCGGGACAGGACAGAGGAAACTGTTTTTT.

In its sample, this clone was seen a few times. CDR3 nucleotide sequence: TGTGCCAGCAGCCAAGATAATCAGGGAGGGAGGGGCTACACCTTC. Its protein product is CASSQDNQGGRGYTF. This rearrangement joins TRBV4-2 to TRBJ1-2, with D tentatively TRBD1 (5 bases). This CDR3 contains 15 residues. Germline lookup yields CDR1 LGHNA and CDR2 YNFKEQ. V dropped 0 bases and J dropped 8 bases, with 16 bases sitting between them.

The chain couples TRBV19 to TRBJ2-7; TRBD1 is a possible D gene (5 bases). CDR1 and CDR2 (germline): LNHDA, SQIVND (reference sequence). The CDR3 spans 15 residues. V was shortened by 2 bases and J by 4 bases, with 15 bases between the two germline ends. CDR3 loop: CASSITQGIAYEQYF. DNA of the CDR3: TGTGCCAGTAGTATAACCCAGGGCATCGCGTACGAGCAGTACTTC.

A remark on this clone: The same CDR3 arises from other DNA sequences in this sample as well. The chain recombines TRBV30 with TRBJ1-1; possibly TRBD1 for D (6 bases). Per the germline V gene, CDR1 is GTSNPN and CDR2 is SVGIG (reference sequence). The V gene lost 4 bases and the J gene lost 1 base, with 10 bases spanning the gap. The CDR3 consists of 13 residues. DNA for the CDR3: TGTGCCTGGACGCAGGGGACGAACACTGAAGCTTTCTTT. This encodes CAWTQGTNTEAFF.

This clone came up a few times. The chain employs TRBV7-9 and TRBJ2-2; D might be TRBD1 (6 bases). V was trimmed by 7 bases and J by 1 base, leaving 16 bases between them. The CDR3 length is 16 residues. Germline V CDR1 and CDR2: SEHNR, FQNEAQ (reference sequence). DNA for the CDR3: TGTGCCAGCATCCCTACCGGGACACAGAACACCGGGGAGCTGTTTTTT. Translation gives CASIPTGTQNTGELFF.

This chain connects TRBV6-1 to TRBJ1-2, with 8 bases matching TRBD1. V lost 7 bases and J lost 4; bases outside the gene matches: 8. CDR1 is MNHNS, CDR2 SASEGT, per germline. The CDR3 runs 14 residues. This CDR3 reads CASIRGQEGYGYTF. CDR3 bases: TGTGCCAGCATTAGGGGACAGGAAGGCTATGGCTACACCTTC.

CDR3 coding DNA: TGTGCCAGCAGCTTCGACAGGGGCCCGCAAGGCGATACGCAGTATTTT. Protein: CASSFDRGPQGDTQYF. The chain couples TRBV5-6 to TRBJ2-3, with 8 bases aligning to TRBD1. The V segment lost 2 bases and the J segment 6 bases; nucleotides outside the gene matches: 11. The germline V gene has CDR1 SGHDT and CDR2 YYEEEE. This CDR3 comprises 16 residues.

V is TRBV5-1 and J is TRBJ2-5, with 11 positions matching TRBD2. V shed 4 bases, J shed 13 bases, and the junction held 12 bases outside the gene matches. Germline values: CDR1 SGHRS, CDR2 YFSETQ. The CDR3 is 14 amino acids. The CDR3 region has the DNA TGCGCCAGCAGCCCGGGACTAGCGGCCCCGTCATGGTACTTC. Its translation: CASSPGLAAPSWYF.

The chain couples TRBV5-1 to TRBJ2-1; 7 bases fit TRBD1. J gave up 5 bases and V 4 bases, and 3 bases lay outside the gene matches. There are 13 residues in the CDR3. In germline, CDR1 is SGHRS, CDR2 YFSETQ. CDR3 protein: CASSVDRHNEQFF. CDR3 coding DNA: TGCGCCAGCAGCGTGGACAGGCACAATGAGCAGTTCTTC. The full variable domain, with the rest looked up from reference TRBV5-1 and TRBJ2-1, is KAGVTQTPRYLIKTRGQQVTLSCSPISGHRSVSWYQQTPGQGLQFLFEYFSETQRNKGNFPGRFSGRQFSNSRSEMNVSTLELGDSALYLCASSVDRHNEQFFGPGTRLTVL.

The chain joins TRBV7-9 to TRBJ2-2; 9 nucleotides agree with TRBD1. CDR3 size: 16 residues. CDR1 is SEHNR, CDR2 FQNEAQ, per germline (reference sequence). V trimming: 5 bases; J trimming: 4 bases; junction bases outside the gene matches: 8. For the CDR3, the DNA is TGTGCCAGCAGCACCCCTGGACAGGGGATCACCGGGGAGCTGTTTTTT. Its translation: CASSTPGQGITGELFF. The variable domain in full, with the rest retrieved from reference TRBV7-9 and TRBJ2-2, is DTGVSQNPRHKITKRGQNVTFRCDPISEHNRLYWYRQTLGQGPEFLTYFQNEAQLEKSRLLSDRFSAERPKGSFSTLEIQRTEQGDSAMYLCASSTPGQGITGELFFGEGSRLTVL.

The chain joins TRBV5-4 to TRBJ2-6; D unclear. V lost 4 bases, J lost 0 bases, and 8 bases lay in between. Germline-derived CDR1 and CDR2 are SGHNT and YYREEE (reference sequence). CDR3 length equals 15 residues. The CDR3 region is CASSLTASGANVLTF. CDR3 sequence (DNA): TGTGCCAGCAGCCTCACAGCCTCTGGGGCCAACGTCCTGACTTTC.

This CDR3 is CASSLIRVEPYGYTF. The CDR3 bases are TGTGCCAGCAGCTTGATCAGGGTGGAGCCCTATGGCTACACCTTC. The chain is built from TRBV5-6 and TRBJ1-2, with D perhaps matching TRBD1 (5 bases). Trimming removed 1 base at V and 4 bases at J, with 14 bases between. Germline V CDR1 and CDR2: SGHDT, YYEEEE. The CDR3 extends over 15 amino acids.

This rearrangement joins TRBV5-1 to TRBJ2-5; D may be TRBD2 (6 bases). There are 14 residues in the CDR3. V lost 4 bases, J lost 3 bases, and 13 bases lay in between. Germline V gene sequence: CDR1 SGHRS, CDR2 YFSETQ. CDR3 nucleotide sequence: TGCGCCAGCAGCGGAGTTGGCGGGAAAGAGACCCAGTACTTC. Translated: CASSGVGGKETQYF.

A remark on this clone: This sample includes further DNA sequences coding for the same CDR3. The chain has TRBV5-5 and TRBJ1-4, with D perhaps TRBD1 (6 bases). The CDR3 totals 15 residues. The germline gives CDR1 SGHKS, CDR2 YYEKEE (reference sequence). V dropped 0 bases and J dropped 2 bases, with 8 bases sitting between them. CDR3 amino acids: CASSLVGATNEKLFF. CDR3 coding DNA: TGTGCCAGCAGCTTGGTGGGGGCTACTAATGAAAAACTGTTTTTT.